This TCR beta chain was documented in a study of CD8 T cells in Susac syndrome. With random hexamers, 0.5 to 1 ug RNA was reverse transcribed. TCRdb used MiXCR to reprocess the immunoSEQ multiplex PCR reads, holding one entry per CDR3 protein. The sample holds 150,000 to 200,000 distinct CDR3 sequences; approximately 95% are singletons and the top ten take 0.085% to 0.095%. This TCR was sampled from a human donor with multiple sclerosis. The source material was CD4+ T cells from PBMCs.

CDR3 sequence reads: CASSPDPRGDQPQHF. In nucleotides, the CDR3 is TGTGCCAGCAGCCCGGACCCCCGAGGGGATCAGCCCCAGCATTTT. The rearrangement joins TRBV9 to TRBJ1-5, with D tentatively TRBD1 (5 bases). The germline V gene encodes CDR1 SGDLS and CDR2 YYNGEE. The CDR3 spans 15 residues. Trimming stripped 4 bases from V and 5 bases from J, with 16 bases between.